This entry lists 27 T cell receptor beta chains sequenced from one sample in a study of shared clonotypes between healthy human individuals. Sequenced by immunoSEQ multiplex PCR; TCRdb stores in-frame clones only, minus some. This sample has millions of clones; approximately 92% occur once, and the top ten carry under 0.15%. The sample was naive CD4+ T cells sorted from blood. Sample subset: CD45RA+ positively selected. Source of these receptors: a young man in good health.

The chain couples TRBV5-1 to TRBJ2-5; 8 positions agree with TRBD1. Germline V CDR1 and CDR2: SGHRS, YFSETQ. V dropped 3 bases and J dropped 1; count of bases not matched to a gene: 5. This CDR3 spans 15 amino acids. The CDR3 loop is CASSYTGGSQETQYF. The CDR3 DNA reads as TGCGCCAGCAGCTATACAGGGGGTTCCCAAGAGACCCAGTACTTC. Using reference TRBV5-1 and TRBJ2-5 for the parts outside the CDR3, the full variable domain is KAGVTQTPRYLIKTRGQQVTLSCSPISGHRSVSWYQQTPGQGLQFLFEYFSETQRNKGNFPGRFSGRQFSNSRSEMNVSTLELGDSALYLCASSYTGGSQETQYFGPGTRLLVL.

V is TRBV6-1 and J is TRBJ1-2, with 8 bases identical to TRBD1. Germline V gene data show CDR1 as MNHNS and CDR2 as SASEGT. The CDR3 consists of 12 residues. With 4 bases clipped from V and 13 bases from J, the junction kept 8 bases outside the gene matches. The CDR3 nucleotides read TGTGCCAGCAGTGGTGACAGGGGACCTCGCACCTTC. Its translation is CASSGDRGPRTF.

CDR3 in DNA: TGTGCCAGCACTGACCAGGGGAGCACCGGGGAGCTGTTTTTT. Translated: CASTDQGSTGELFF. The chain combines TRBV18 with TRBJ2-2, with D perhaps matching TRBD1 (6 bases). The CDR3 spans 14 residues. Trimming left V 8 bases short and J 4 bases short, with 14 bases between. The V gene's germline CDR1 is KGHSH and CDR2 LQKENI.

The V gene is TRBV30, the J gene TRBJ2-5, with a possible D match to TRBD1 (5 bases). The J call may be faulty, since TRBJ2-7 better matches the DNA end. Germline values: CDR1 GTSNPN, CDR2 SVGIG (reference sequence). The CDR3 sequence is 15 residues long. The CDR3 protein is CAWRHSQGTTYEQYF. The CDR3, as DNA: TGTGCCTGGAGACATAGTCAGGGAACTACGTACGAGCAGTACTTC.

Comment on this clone: This sample includes further DNA sequences coding for the same CDR3. V is TRBV9 and J is TRBJ1-1, with 11 bases lining up with TRBD1. After removal of 2 bases from V and 4 bases from J, the junction contained 1 base not matched to a gene. Germline V lookup: CDR1 SGDLS, CDR2 YYNGEE. CDR3 size: 14 residues. This CDR3 is CASSVGTGGTEAFF. The CDR3 DNA follows: TGTGCCAGCAGCGTGGGGACAGGGGGCACTGAAGCTTTCTTT.

This rearrangement joins TRBV5-5 to TRBJ2-7, with D perhaps matching TRBD1 (6 bases). Between the trimmed V and J ends, which lost 4 bases and 2 bases, there was a span of 10 bases. From germline, CDR1 is SGHKS and CDR2 YYEKEE (reference sequence). The CDR3 sequence is 13 residues long. The CDR3 is CASSPTGTYEQYF. Here the CDR3 DNA reads TGTGCCAGCAGCCCGACAGGAACCTACGAGCAGTACTTC.

This chain joins TRBV7-3 and TRBJ2-1, with TRBD2 as a possible D gene (5 bases). With 3 bases removed from V and 0 bases from J, the gap between germline ends came to 9 bases. The CDR3 sequence is 15 residues long. Germline assignment: CDR1 SGHTA and CDR2 FQGTGA. This chain's CDR3 is CASSLSSLSYNEQFF. Here the CDR3 DNA reads TGTGCCAGCAGCTTGTCTAGCCTCTCCTACAATGAGCAGTTCTTC.

The rearrangement links TRBV19 to TRBJ1-6; 7 nucleotides align to TRBD1. The CDR3 loop spans 15 amino acids. V dropped 5 bases and J dropped 7; count of bases not matched to a gene: 8. The germline gives CDR1 LNHDA, CDR2 SQIVND (reference sequence). In DNA, the CDR3 is TGTGCCAGTAGTCTTCGACAGGGATACAATTCACCCCTCCACTTT. Its translation: CASSLRQGYNSPLHF. The whole variable domain, remainder taken from reference TRBV19 and TRBJ1-6, is DGGITQSPKYLFRKEGQNVTLSCEQNLNHDAMYWYRQDPGQGLRLIYYSQIVNDFQKGDIAEGYSVSREKKESFPLTVTSAQKNPTAFYLCASSLRQGYNSPLHFGNGTRLTVT.

Remarks on this clone: In the same sample, other DNA sequences code for this CDR3. The chain carries TRBV9 and TRBJ2-5; 9 positions agree with TRBD1. The trim removed 2 bases at V and 5 bases at J, leaving 4 bases unmatched. The CDR3 is 14 amino acids. CDR1 and CDR2 (germline): SGDLS, YYNGEE. In nucleotides, the CDR3 is TGTGCCAGCAGCGTCGGACAGGGGTGGGAGACCCAGTACTTC. Translating gives CASSVGQGWETQYF.

This clone was seen only a few times. The chain couples TRBV9 to TRBJ1-1; D is unclear. The V and J ends lost 3 bases and 0 bases respectively, with 9 bases between them. The CDR3 has 14 amino acids. CDR1 SGDLS and CDR2 YYNGEE come from the germline V gene. CDR3 in DNA: TGTGCCAGCAGCGCAATAGGGATGAACACTGAAGCTTTCTTT. This codes for CASSAIGMNTEAFF.

J is TRBJ2-2 and V is TRBV28; 7 bases match TRBD1. Germline CDR1 is MDHEN and CDR2 is SYDVKM. CDR3 length: 15 amino acids. V shed 6 bases and J 1 base; nucleotides not matched to a gene: 5. Written as DNA, the CDR3 is TGTGCCAGCAGCGTGACAGGGTGGAACACCGGGGAGCTGTTTTTT. Protein product: CASSVTGWNTGELFF.

V gene TRBV5-1 combines with J gene TRBJ2-3, with D tentatively TRBD2 (5 bases). CDR1 and CDR2 (germline): SGHRS, YFSETQ. The CDR3 sequence is 16 residues long. V was trimmed by 4 bases and J by 0 bases, leaving 15 bases between them. The CDR3 DNA is TGCGCCAGCAGCCCCGGGGTAGCAGCTAGCACAGATACGCAGTATTTT. This codes for CASSPGVAASTDTQYF.

This clone has more than one count but fewer than ten. The rearrangement uses TRBV6-1 and TRBJ1-5; D is ambiguous. Germline CDR1 and CDR2: MNHNS and SASEGT. V was pared by 6 bases and J by 0 bases, with 9 bases between. This CDR3 spans 14 amino acids. CDR3 DNA: TGTGCCAGCAGGGTCCACGTTAGCAATCAGCCCCAGCATTTT. Its translation is CASRVHVSNQPQHF.

Of note for this clone: The same CDR3 also results from other DNA sequences found in this sample. This chain uses TRBV2 with TRBJ2-6; D gene ambiguous. V lost 3 bases and J 1 base, leaving 4 bases between the germline ends. This CDR3 has 14 residues. Germline CDR1 is SNHLY and CDR2 is FYNNEI. In DNA, the CDR3 is TGTGCCAGCAGTGATCGTTCTGGGGCCAACGTCCTGACTTTC. Residues: CASSDRSGANVLTF.

CDR3 DNA sequence: TGTGCCAGCTCACCTTTCGTAAGTCCCGACTATAATTCACCCCTCCACTTT. This sequence encodes CASSPFVSPDYNSPLHF. The J gene is TRBJ1-6, the V gene TRBV18; unclear D gene. Germline CDR1 and CDR2: KGHSH and LQKENI. V was pared by 3 bases and J by 3 bases, with 15 bases between. The CDR3 consists of 17 residues.

The genes are TRBV30 and TRBJ1-5; possible D gene TRBD1, 6 bases. The CDR3 totals 14 residues. Per germline, CDR1 GTSNPN and CDR2 SVGIG (reference sequence). Trimming removed 5 bases from V and 7 bases from J, with 18 bases in between. The CDR3 nucleotides are TGTGCCTGGGCTGCGGGGGGGCGTCTGCAGCCCCAGCATTTT. It is translated as CAWAAGGRLQPQHF.

CDR3 in DNA: TGTGCCAGCAGCCGACTAGCGGGAGGACTATCCGGGCAGTACTTC. The encoded protein is CASSRLAGGLSGQYF. J is TRBJ2-7 and V is TRBV27; 13 bases are a match to TRBD2. The CDR3 spans 15 residues. Per germline, CDR1 MNHEY and CDR2 SMNVEV (reference sequence). The ends lost 6 bases at V and 9 bases at J; junction bases unmatched: 11.

This chain links TRBV4-2 with TRBJ2-1, with 7 bases that match TRBD1. The CDR3 runs 13 residues. The V gene's germline CDR1 is LGHNA and CDR2 YNFKEQ. V trimming: 4 bases; J trimming: 7 bases; junction bases outside the gene matches: 4. Here the CDR3 reads CASSLNRGNEQFF. For the CDR3, the DNA is TGTGCCAGCAGCCTGAACAGGGGTAATGAGCAGTTCTTC.

The chain uses TRBV10-3 and TRBJ1-5; TRBD1 is a possible D gene (6 bases). Germline-derived CDR1 and CDR2 are ENHRY and SYGVKD. CDR3 size: 14 residues. Trimming left V 8 bases short and J 6 bases short, with 17 bases between. CDR3 region: CAIRSGGGGQPQHF. CDR3 in DNA: TGTGCCATCCGTAGTGGGGGCGGAGGTCAGCCCCAGCATTTT.

This chain's CDR3 is CASSLTADAGANVLTF. The CDR3 nucleotides are TGTGCCAGCAGCTTAACGGCGGATGCTGGGGCCAACGTCCTGACTTTC. The chain combines TRBV7-3 with TRBJ2-6; unclear D gene. Per the germline V gene, CDR1 is SGHTA and CDR2 is FQGTGA. The V end was cut by 0 bases, the J end by 2 bases, with 8 bases between. This CDR3 is 16 amino acids long.

The chain uses TRBV6-1 and TRBJ1-2, with TRBD1 identical over 7 bases. This CDR3 region has 15 residues. Germline CDR1 is MNHNS and CDR2 is SASEGT. V dropped 4 bases and J dropped 2; count of bases not matched to a gene: 7. The CDR3 nucleotides read TGTGCCAGCAGTGTTACCGGGACAGCCAACTATGGCTACACCTTC. It encodes CASSVTGTANYGYTF.

The CDR3 nucleotides read TGCGCCAGCAGCTTGGCGGGAGGGGATTACAATGAGCAGTTCTTC. Encoded protein: CASSLAGGDYNEQFF. The chain has TRBV5-1 and TRBJ2-1; 8 bases match TRBD2. CDR1 and CDR2 from the germline V gene are SGHRS and YFSETQ. The CDR3 is 15 amino acids. The V gene end was trimmed by 0 bases and the J gene end by 4 bases; junction bases not matched to a gene: 3. The entire variable domain, with the rest obtained from reference TRBV5-1 and TRBJ2-1, is as follows: KAGVTQTPRYLIKTRGQQVTLSCSPISGHRSVSWYQQTPGQGLQFLFEYFSETQRNKGNFPGRFSGRQFSNSRSEMNVSTLELGDSALYLCASSLAGGDYNEQFFGPGTRLTVL.

With respect to this clone: The sample contains more than one DNA sequence encoding this CDR3. The chain uses TRBV7-2 and TRBJ1-2; 10 bases fit TRBD1. This CDR3 contains 14 residues. V shed 3 bases, J shed 4 bases, and the junction held 2 bases outside the gene matches. Germline values: CDR1 SGHTA, CDR2 FQGNSA. Here the CDR3 reads CASSLGQGIYGYTF. The CDR3 DNA sequence: TGTGCCAGCAGCTTGGGACAGGGGATCTATGGCTACACCTTC.

Points on this clone: Other DNA sequences in this sample translate to the same CDR3. This chain joins TRBV7-9 and TRBJ2-1, with D unresolved. The CDR3 consists of 12 residues. CDR1 and CDR2 from the germline V gene are SEHNR and FQNEAQ (reference sequence). V was trimmed by 1 base and J by 6 bases, leaving 4 bases between them. Here the CDR3 reads CASSLDGNEQFF. The CDR3, as DNA: TGTGCCAGCAGCTTAGACGGCAATGAGCAGTTCTTC.

V gene TRBV7-2 combines with J gene TRBJ2-5; D may match TRBD1 or TRBD2 (6 bases each). V was cut by 1 base and J by 5 bases, with 14 bases left in between. The CDR3 is made up of 15 amino acids. Germline V CDR1 and CDR2: SGHTA, FQGNSA. Here the CDR3 reads CASSLDPGGGETQYF. The CDR3 DNA is TGTGCCAGCAGCTTAGACCCTGGAGGGGGGGAGACCCAGTACTTC.

The chain joins TRBV5-1 to TRBJ2-2; no reliable D call. V lost 4 bases to trimming and J lost 6 bases, with 16 bases between them. CDR1 and CDR2 (germline): SGHRS, YFSETQ. The CDR3 runs 15 residues. The CDR3 sequence is CASSLTPTVPGELFF. The CDR3 coding sequence is TGCGCCAGCAGCCTTACCCCGACCGTTCCCGGGGAGCTGTTTTTT. The entire variable domain, with the rest obtained from reference TRBV5-1 and TRBJ2-2, is as follows: KAGVTQTPRYLIKTRGQQVTLSCSPISGHRSVSWYQQTPGQGLQFLFEYFSETQRNKGNFPGRFSGRQFSNSRSEMNVSTLELGDSALYLCASSLTPTVPGELFFGEGSRLTVL.

The CDR3 reads CASSIRQEGTYEQYF. As DNA, the CDR3 is TGTGCCAGTAGTATCCGACAGGAAGGTACCTACGAGCAGTACTTC. The genes are TRBV19 and TRBJ2-7, with D perhaps TRBD1 (6 bases). Trimming took off 3 bases at V and 2 bases at J, with 14 bases between the two ends. Germline V gives CDR1 LNHDA, CDR2 SQIVND (reference sequence). The CDR3 totals 15 residues.